The source of this TCR beta chain is a study of blood T cell repertoires in COVID-19. Study as a whole: Some COVID-19 samples were acute and others convalescent; all came from the United States, Italy and Spain. From T cells, B-cell-depleted T cells, or PBMCs came the material, which was cDNA or gDNA.

Authors' processing steps: Cell counts per sample came from amplifying reference gene primers. The protocol was immunoSEQ multiplex PCR, while the TCRdb copy is restricted to in-frame clones and leaves out a portion. Clone size and V and J calls were adopted from that table, with D and trimming inferred from the DNA. The table has approximately 150,000 clones, over 80% seen once; the top ten hold roughly 1%. The CDR3 has 15 residues. The germline V gene encodes CDR1 KGHDR and CDR2 SFDVKD. Trimming removed 3 bases from V and 5 bases from J; junction bases left unmatched: 5. The chain recombines TRBV24-1 with TRBJ2-2; 7 bases align to TRBD2. The specimen was peripheral blood. This TCR was sampled from a woman in her fifties or sixties with acute or convalescent COVID-19. The CDR3 DNA follows: TGTGCCACCAGTGATGGTCTAGCGGCAACCGGGGAGCTGTTTTTT. Translating gives CATSDGLAATGELFF.